One and the same sample provided the 20 T cell receptor beta chains below, sequenced in a study of patients and donors after allogeneic stem cell transplantation. TCRdb used MiXCR to reprocess the RT-PCR reads, holding one entry per CDR3 protein. The profile shows 150,000 to 200,000 distinct CDR3 sequences, 24% of them singletons. The sample consisted of blood, either unsorted or a sorted T cell fraction (not recorded which). These receptors all come from a human donor who was either an allogeneic HSCT recipient or a stem cell or donor lymphocyte infusion donor (not recorded which). It is not recorded whose cells these are; they may come from a transplant donor.

The CDR3 loop is CASSPVGAPSTEAFF. The CDR3 DNA reads as TGTGCCAGCTCACCCGTAGGGGCTCCGAGCACTGAAGCTTTCTTT. The rearrangement joins TRBV18 to TRBJ1-1; perhaps TRBD1 as D (5 bases). V lost 3 bases and J 4 bases, leaving 15 bases between the germline ends. The CDR3 has 15 residues. From germline, CDR1 is KGHSH and CDR2 LQKENI.

In this sample, this clonotype turned up a few times. The rearrangement joins TRBV7-3 to TRBJ1-4; TRBD1 is a possible D gene (5 bases). The CDR3 sequence is 14 residues long. Germline lookup yields CDR1 SGHTA and CDR2 FQGTGA. The V end was cut by 5 bases, the J end by 7 bases, with 14 bases between. CDR3 DNA sequence: TGTGCCAGCAGCCGTCTCGGGGGAGGTGAAAAACTGTTTTTT. Its protein is CASSRLGGGEKLFF.

This clonotype was counted between two and nine times. The V gene is TRBV14, the J gene TRBJ2-7, with D possibly TRBD2 on 6 matching bases. CDR3 size: 17 residues. Germline CDR1 and CDR2: SGHDN and FVKESK. Trimming removed 3 bases at V and 3 bases at J, with 21 bases between. CDR3 loop: CASSHPAWDSVVYEQYF. CDR3 nucleotides: TGTGCCAGCAGCCACCCCGCTTGGGACTCAGTAGTCTACGAGCAGTACTTC.

In this sample, this clonotype turned up many times. The chain employs TRBV9 and TRBJ1-6, with unresolved D. The CDR3 is made up of 13 amino acids. V was clipped by 3 bases and J by 10 bases, with 11 bases between them. The V gene's germline CDR1 is SGDLS and CDR2 YYNGEE. The CDR3 nucleotides are TGTGCCAGCAGCGGAATCTTAGGCTCACCCCTCCACTTT. Translated: CASSGILGSPLHF.

The rearrangement joins TRBV27 to TRBJ2-1; D might be TRBD2 (6 bases). CDR3 length: 15 residues. V gave up 4 bases and J gave up 4 bases, with 14 bases separating them. CDR1 and CDR2 from the germline V gene are MNHEY and SMNVEV (reference sequence). CDR3 amino acids: CASSSLGGLYNEQFF. The CDR3 nucleotides are TGTGCCAGCAGTTCGTTGGGGGGTCTGTACAATGAGCAGTTCTTC.

This clonotype has at least ten counts. V is TRBV5-1 and J is TRBJ1-1; 11 positions match TRBD1. Germline CDR1 is SGHRS and CDR2 is YFSETQ. J lost 4 bases, V lost 0 bases, and 2 bases had no gene match. The CDR3 spans 15 residues. The CDR3 nucleotides are TGCGCCAGCAGCTTGGGGGACAGGGGGAGCACTGAAGCTTTCTTT. This codes for CASSLGDRGSTEAFF.

This chain uses TRBV4-3 with TRBJ2-1; D is unclear. The CDR3 is made up of 12 amino acids. CDR1 is LGHNA, CDR2 YSLEER, per germline. Trimming removed 5 bases from V and 2 bases from J, with 4 bases in between. The CDR3 region is CASSSAYNEQFF. CDR3 nucleotide sequence: TGCGCCAGCAGCTCTGCCTACAATGAGCAGTTCTTC.

The chain uses TRBV2 and TRBJ2-6; D unresolved. CDR3 length equals 15 residues. Trimming pared 9 bases from V and 0 bases from J, leaving 12 bases between. Germline V gene data show CDR1 as SNHLY and CDR2 as FYNNEI. CDR3 DNA: TGTGCCAGTGTACCAGAAAACTCTGGGGCCAACGTCCTGACTTTC. This sequence encodes CASVPENSGANVLTF. The full variable domain, completed using reference TRBV2 and TRBJ2-6, is EPEVTQTPSHQVTQMGQEVILRCVPISNHLYFYWYRQILGQKVEFLVSFYNNEISEKSEIFDDQFSVERPDGSNFTLKIRSTKLEDSAMYFCASVPENSGANVLTFGAGSRLTVL.

This clonotype showed up just a few times. This rearrangement joins TRBV5-1 to TRBJ2-2, with D perhaps matching TRBD2 (5 bases). V shed 7 bases and J shed 5 bases, with 15 bases lying between them. Germline V lookup: CDR1 SGHRS, CDR2 YFSETQ. The CDR3 totals 14 residues. The CDR3: CASGLLGVTGELFF. The DNA of the CDR3 is TGCGCCAGCGGATTGCTCGGGGTTACCGGGGAGCTGTTTTTT.

This clonotype has just a few counts. This sequence joins TRBV20-1 and TRBJ1-2, with no clear D. The length of the CDR3 is 13 residues. Germline V lookup: CDR1 DFQATT, CDR2 SNEGSKA (reference sequence). With 2 bases removed from V and 8 bases from J, the gap between germline ends came to 15 bases. The CDR3 region is CSARPTHPLGYTF. DNA of the CDR3: TGCAGTGCTAGACCCACGCATCCACTGGGCTACACCTTC.

Only a few counts were recorded for this clonotype. The chain employs TRBV20-1 and TRBJ1-5; D might be TRBD1 (5 bases). The germline V and J ends were trimmed by 5 bases and 9 bases, with 14 bases remaining between them. Germline V gives CDR1 DFQATT, CDR2 SNEGSKA (reference sequence). The CDR3 is 12 residues long. The CDR3 DNA reads TGCAGTGCTGGGGACCCTTTAGGGCCCCAGCATTTT. Encoded protein: CSAGDPLGPQHF.

The chain joins TRBV10-3 to TRBJ2-2; D remains unclear. Germline V CDR1 and CDR2: ENHRY, SYGVKD. This CDR3 spans 11 amino acids. With 5 bases removed from V and 7 bases from J, the gap between germline ends came to 5 bases. Here the CDR3 DNA reads TGTGCCATCAGTCAGCTCGGGGAGCTGTTTTTT. Translated: CAISQLGELFF.

The chain has TRBV9 and TRBJ2-1, with D hard to call. Germline lookup yields CDR1 SGDLS and CDR2 YYNGEE. This CDR3 spans 17 amino acids. V shed 1 base and J shed 0 bases, with 14 bases lying between them. This chain's CDR3 is CASSVLDGSHSYNEQFF. DNA for the CDR3: TGTGCCAGCAGCGTACTTGACGGAAGCCACTCCTACAATGAGCAGTTCTTC.

V and J are TRBV18 and TRBJ2-3, with TRBD2 as a possible D gene (6 bases). The length of the CDR3 is 17 residues. The V end was cut by 5 bases, the J end by 6 bases, with 24 bases between. In germline, CDR1 is KGHSH, CDR2 LQKENI. The chain's CDR3 is CASSSGTGREFVDTQYF. The CDR3 region has the DNA TGTGCCAGCTCATCGGGGACTGGTAGGGAGTTTGTGGATACGCAGTATTTT.

In its sample, this clonotype was seen a few times. The CDR3 loop is CSARRESGRALNEQFF. CDR3 sequence (DNA): TGCAGTGCTAGAAGAGAAAGCGGGAGGGCCTTGAATGAGCAGTTCTTC. V and J are TRBV20-1 and TRBJ2-1; 10 bases agree with TRBD2. V gave up 2 bases and J gave up 7 bases; unmatched junction bases: 11. The CDR3 is made up of 16 amino acids. Germline CDR1 DFQATT, CDR2 SNEGSKA (reference sequence).

The chain recombines TRBV20-1 with TRBJ2-1; 14 nucleotides match TRBD2. This CDR3 is built from 19 residues. Trimming cost V 1 base and J 1 base; bases outside gene matches: 9. CDR1 and CDR2 from the germline V gene are DFQATT and SNEGSKA (reference sequence). This chain's CDR3 is CSARAPRGLAGGSYNEQFF. CDR3 nucleotides: TGCAGTGCTAGAGCTCCTAGAGGACTAGCGGGGGGATCCTACAATGAGCAGTTCTTC.

The chain recombines TRBV12-3 or TRBV12-4 with TRBJ2-3; 7 nucleotides align to TRBD1. V lost 3 bases, J lost 0 bases, and 3 bases stayed unmatched. The CDR3 extends over 15 amino acids. The CDR3 coding sequence is TGTGCCAGCAGTTTCGGACAGGTTAGCACAGATACGCAGTATTTT. The encoded protein is CASSFGQVSTDTQYF.

The V gene is TRBV3-1, the J gene TRBJ1-2; D not certain. This CDR3 comprises 12 residues. Per germline, CDR1 LGHDT and CDR2 YNNKEL (reference sequence). V lost 5 bases, J lost 8 bases, and 12 bases lay in between. In nucleotides, the CDR3 is TGTGCCAGCAGCTCGCTGGGGAACGGCTACACCTTC. Its protein is CASSSLGNGYTF.

The chain joins TRBV20-1 to TRBJ2-4; D not certain. Germline CDR1 and CDR2: DFQATT and SNEGSKA (reference sequence). This CDR3 is built from 17 residues. Deletions cut 2 bases from V and 0 bases from J, with 17 bases between. The DNA of the CDR3 is TGCAGTGCTAGAATGGGCAGAAGTCTTCTAGCCAAAAACATTCAGTACTTC. It yields the protein CSARMGRSLLAKNIQYF.

The chain joins TRBV5-5 to TRBJ2-5; maybe TRBD1 (5 bases). The germline V gene has CDR1 SGHKS and CDR2 YYEKEE (reference sequence). V was shortened by 3 bases and J by 5 bases, with 14 bases between the two germline ends. The length of the CDR3 is 14 residues. The CDR3, as DNA: TGTGCCAGCAGCTCCCCTGGCAGGGTGGAGACCCAGTACTTC. It translates to CASSSPGRVETQYF. The complete variable domain, with remaining parts taken from reference TRBV5-5 and TRBJ2-5, reads DAGVTQSPTHLIKTRGQQVTLRCSPISGHKSVSWYQQVLGQGPQFIFQYYEKEERGRGNFPDRFSARQFPNYSSELNVNALLLGDSALYLCASSSPGRVETQYFGPGTRLLVL.